One and the same sample provided the 5 T cell receptor beta chains below, sequenced in a study of cytomegalovirus exposure and HLA in healthy donors. In the PCR, 60 Vbeta and 13 Jbeta primers were used. Some clones are missing from TCRdb's copy, which holds only in-frame ones; the method was immunoSEQ multiplex PCR. This listing includes some 150,000 clones. Sequenced sample: PBMCs. The receptors were gathered from a middle-aged man in good health and CMV-seronegative.

The chain joins TRBV5-4 to TRBJ1-4, with 7 bases lining up with TRBD1. The germline gives CDR1 SGHNT, CDR2 YYREEE (reference sequence). The CDR3 totals 17 residues. With 1 base clipped from V and 1 base from J, the junction kept 7 bases outside the gene matches. The DNA of the CDR3 is TGTGCCAGCAGCTTGCGGGGCAGGGGGAGAACTAATGAAAAACTGTTTTTT. Protein: CASSLRGRGRTNEKLFF.

The chain's CDR3 is CASSDQGGREPLHF. The CDR3 DNA reads as TGTGCCAGCAGTGACCAGGGGGGTAGAGAACCCCTCCACTTT. The V and J genes are TRBV6-4 and TRBJ1-6; 7 bases fit TRBD1. Germline assignment: CDR1 MRHNA and CDR2 SNTAGT. The CDR3 is 14 amino acids. With V trimmed by 2 bases and J by 12 bases, 7 bases remained unmatched.

The genes are TRBV6-5 and TRBJ1-6, with 7 bases identical to TRBD1. Germline CDR1 MNHEY, CDR2 SVGAGI. The CDR3 has 14 residues. The trim removed 7 bases at V and 4 bases at J, leaving 4 bases unmatched. The chain's CDR3 is CASIRGQYNSPLHF. In nucleotides, the CDR3 is TGTGCCAGCATCCGGGGACAGTATAATTCACCCCTCCACTTT.

V and J are TRBV29-1 and TRBJ1-2; the D is unclear. V dropped 5 bases and J dropped 1 base, with 11 bases sitting between them. From germline, CDR1 is SQVTM and CDR2 ANQGSEA. The CDR3 extends over 13 amino acids. The CDR3 sequence: CSVTPGGNYGYTF. CDR3 coding DNA: TGCAGCGTTACCCCTGGCGGTAACTATGGCTACACCTTC.

The chain uses TRBV5-1 and TRBJ1-2; 9 bases fit TRBD1. J lost 6 bases, V lost 0 bases, and 6 bases had no gene match. Germline V gives CDR1 SGHRS, CDR2 YFSETQ. The length of the CDR3 is 15 residues. Written as DNA, the CDR3 is TGCGCCAGCAGCTTGGACGGACAGGGGTATAATGGCTACACCTTC. Translating it yields CASSLDGQGYNGYTF.